This is a list of T cell receptor beta chains from one sample in a study of blood T cell repertoires in COVID-19. The assay was immunoSEQ multiplex PCR, and TCRdb's table has in-frame clones only and misses some. The sample consists of roughly 84,000 clones, 70% to 90% of them appearing once. The sequencing sample was made of peripheral blood. Receptor source: a woman of 80 years or more with acute or convalescent COVID-19. Both conserved end residues are part of each CDR3.

>TRBJ1-5|16|TRBV19
CASSLLRGGRNQPQHF
>TRBJ1-1|14|TRBV7-8
CASTINQGNTEAFF
>TRBJ2-1|15|TRBV19
CASSIDSQGYNEQFF
>TRBJ1-6|13|TRBV19
CATQTGVGSPLHF
>TRBJ2-2|18|TRBV9
CASSVELAGRRGTGELFF
>TRBJ2-3|15|TRBV7-2
CASSPWTSATDTQYF
>TRBJ1-5|15|TRBV19
CASSMRGGGNQPQHF
>TRBJ2-1|16|TRBV27
CASSQTDLRSYNEQFF
>TRBJ1-3|15|TRBV6-6
CASSPPGASGNTIYF
>TRBJ1-2|16|TRBV5-1
CASSLEAGGERYGYTF